There are many counts of the clone carrying this TCR beta chain. RNA transcripts provided the source from which TCR beta CDR3 regions were amplified. During a first-round RT-PCR of the TCR CDR3, the HTBI primer set was used. Each CDR3 protein gets one entry after TCRdb re-called the multiplex PCR reads with MiXCR. The data hold approximately 610,000 distinct CDR3 sequences, with 16% observed a single time. The entry originates in a study of T cells in Graves' hyperthyroidism and ophthalmopathy. Trimming cost V 4 bases and J 0 bases; bases outside gene matches: 4. CDR1 and CDR2 from the germline V gene are SGHRS and YFSETQ. This CDR3 comprises 15 residues.

The sequence derives from a woman between 18 and 30 years old with Graves' hyperthyroidism. This rearrangement joins TRBV5-1 to TRBJ2-1, with TRBD2 matching over 7 bases. The sequencing input was blood. Here the CDR3 DNA reads TGCGCCAGCAGCACGGGGGGAAGCTCCTACAATGAGCAGTTCTTC. Translation: CASSTGGSSYNEQFF.